This T cell receptor beta chain came from a study of CD8+CD57+ T cells in acquired aplastic anemia. Study findings and constraints: Almost 30 sequences, all CD8+ CDR3, were shared between patients and controls.

V was clipped by 2 bases and J by 2 bases; unmatched bases: 6. CDR3 length: 15 amino acids. CDR1 is SGHTA and CDR2 is FQGTGA in the germline V gene. Patients included in sequencing had previously demonstrated CD8+CD57+ cell expansion by flow cytometry. Genomic DNA, serving as template, underwent TCR beta VDJ and CDR3 profiling. TCRdb fed the reads into MiXCR, producing one record per CDR3 protein. Of around 200,000 distinct CDR3 sequences in the sample, approximately 51% were seen once. This clonotype was observed many times. Its antigen is as yet unknown. This sequence joins TRBV7-3 and TRBJ2-7; 7 bases are shared with TRBD2. The sample taken for sequencing was sorted CD4+, CD8+, or CD8+CD57+ T cells (not recorded which) from PBMCs. The clonotype comes from a human donor with aplastic anemia. The CDR3, as DNA: TGTGCCAGCAGCTTATATGGCGGGGGAACCTACGAGCAGTACTTC. The encoded protein is CASSLYGGGTYEQYF.